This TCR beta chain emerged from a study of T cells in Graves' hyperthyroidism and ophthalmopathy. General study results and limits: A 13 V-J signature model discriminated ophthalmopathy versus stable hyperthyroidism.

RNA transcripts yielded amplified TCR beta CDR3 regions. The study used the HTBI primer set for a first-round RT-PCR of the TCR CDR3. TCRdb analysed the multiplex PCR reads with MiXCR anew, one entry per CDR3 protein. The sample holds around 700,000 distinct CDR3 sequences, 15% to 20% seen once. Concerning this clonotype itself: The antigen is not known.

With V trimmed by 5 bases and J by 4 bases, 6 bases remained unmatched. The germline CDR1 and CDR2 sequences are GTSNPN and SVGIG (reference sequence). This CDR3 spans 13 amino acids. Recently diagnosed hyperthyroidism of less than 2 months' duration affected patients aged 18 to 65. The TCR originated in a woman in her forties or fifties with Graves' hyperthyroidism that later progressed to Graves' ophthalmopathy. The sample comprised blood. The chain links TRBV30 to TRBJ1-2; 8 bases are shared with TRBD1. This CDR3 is CAWGTGRIYGYTF. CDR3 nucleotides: TGTGCCTGGGGGACAGGCCGGATCTATGGCTACACCTTC.